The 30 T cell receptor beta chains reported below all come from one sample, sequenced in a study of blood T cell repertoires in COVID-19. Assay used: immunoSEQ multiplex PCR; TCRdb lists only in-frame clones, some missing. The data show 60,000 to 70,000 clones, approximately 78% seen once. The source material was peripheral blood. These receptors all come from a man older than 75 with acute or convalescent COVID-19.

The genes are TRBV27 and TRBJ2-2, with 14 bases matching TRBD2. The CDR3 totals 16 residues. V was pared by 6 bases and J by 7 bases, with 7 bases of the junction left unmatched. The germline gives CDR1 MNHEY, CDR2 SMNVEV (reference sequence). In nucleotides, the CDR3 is TGTGCCAGCAGCCCTCGGACTAGCGGGAGGTTCGGGGAGCTGTTTTTT. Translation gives CASSPRTSGRFGELFF.

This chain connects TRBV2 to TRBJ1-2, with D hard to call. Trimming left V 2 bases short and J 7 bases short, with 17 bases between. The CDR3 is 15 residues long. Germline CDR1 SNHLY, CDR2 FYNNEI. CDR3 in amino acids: CASSELWRAAGGYTF. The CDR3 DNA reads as TGTGCCAGCAGTGAACTCTGGAGGGCAGCTGGTGGCTACACCTTC. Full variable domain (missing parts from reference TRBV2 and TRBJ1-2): EPEVTQTPSHQVTQMGQEVILRCVPISNHLYFYWYRQILGQKVEFLVSFYNNEISEKSEIFDDQFSVERPDGSNFTLKIRSTKLEDSAMYFCASSELWRAAGGYTFGSGTRLTVV.

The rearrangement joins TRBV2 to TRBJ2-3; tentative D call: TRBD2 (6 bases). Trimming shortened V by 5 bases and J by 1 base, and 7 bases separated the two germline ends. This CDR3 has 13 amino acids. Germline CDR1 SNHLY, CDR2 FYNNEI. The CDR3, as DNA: TGTGCCAGCAGTAGGGAGGGCACAGATACGCAGTATTTT. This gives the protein CASSREGTDTQYF. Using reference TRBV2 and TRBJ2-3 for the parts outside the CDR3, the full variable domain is EPEVTQTPSHQVTQMGQEVILRCVPISNHLYFYWYRQILGQKVEFLVSFYNNEISEKSEIFDDQFSVERPDGSNFTLKIRSTKLEDSAMYFCASSREGTDTQYFGPGTRLTVL.

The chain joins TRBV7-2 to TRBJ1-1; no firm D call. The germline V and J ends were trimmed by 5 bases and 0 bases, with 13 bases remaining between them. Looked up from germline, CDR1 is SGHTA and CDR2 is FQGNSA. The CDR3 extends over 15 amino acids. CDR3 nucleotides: TGTGCCAGCAGCCTCCCCTTTTCCCTGAACACTGAAGCTTTCTTT. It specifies CASSLPFSLNTEAFF.

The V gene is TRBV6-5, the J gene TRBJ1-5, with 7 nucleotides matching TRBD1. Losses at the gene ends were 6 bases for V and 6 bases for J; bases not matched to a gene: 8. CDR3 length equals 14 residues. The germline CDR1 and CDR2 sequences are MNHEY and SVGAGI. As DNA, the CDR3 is TGTGCCAGCAGGGTCGACAGGGTTCGTCAGCCCCAGCATTTT. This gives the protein CASRVDRVRQPQHF.

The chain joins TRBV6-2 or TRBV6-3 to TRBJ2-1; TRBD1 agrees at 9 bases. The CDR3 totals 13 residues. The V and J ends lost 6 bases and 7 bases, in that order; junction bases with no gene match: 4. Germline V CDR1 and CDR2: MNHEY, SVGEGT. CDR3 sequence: CASSTGTGNEQFF. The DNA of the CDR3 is TGTGCCAGCAGCACCGGGACAGGGAATGAGCAGTTCTTC.

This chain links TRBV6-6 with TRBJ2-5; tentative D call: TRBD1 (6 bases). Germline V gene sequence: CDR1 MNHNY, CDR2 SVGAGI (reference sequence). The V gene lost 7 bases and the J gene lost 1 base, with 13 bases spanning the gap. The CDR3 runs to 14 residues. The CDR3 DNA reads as TGTGCCAGCAATGATAAACAGGGCCAAGAGACCCAGTACTTC. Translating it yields CASNDKQGQETQYF.

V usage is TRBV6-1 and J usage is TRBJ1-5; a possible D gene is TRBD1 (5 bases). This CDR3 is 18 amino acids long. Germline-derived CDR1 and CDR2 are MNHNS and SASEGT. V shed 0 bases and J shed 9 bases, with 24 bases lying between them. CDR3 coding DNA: TGTGCCAGCAGTGAAGCGCTCTTATTTGGTCTATCAGGGCCGCCCCAGCATTTT. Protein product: CASSEALLFGLSGPPQHF.

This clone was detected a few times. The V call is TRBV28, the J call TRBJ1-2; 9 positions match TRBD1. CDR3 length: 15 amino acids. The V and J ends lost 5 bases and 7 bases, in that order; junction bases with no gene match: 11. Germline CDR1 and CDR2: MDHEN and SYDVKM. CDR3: CASSRPPGQGAGYTF. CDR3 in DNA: TGTGCCAGCAGTCGCCCCCCGGGACAGGGTGCTGGCTACACCTTC.

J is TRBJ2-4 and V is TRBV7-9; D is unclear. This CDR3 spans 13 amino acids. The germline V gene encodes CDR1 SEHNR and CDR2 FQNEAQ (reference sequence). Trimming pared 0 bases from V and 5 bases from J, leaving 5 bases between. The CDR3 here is CASSLAQQNIQYF. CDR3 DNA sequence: TGTGCCAGCAGCTTAGCACAGCAAAACATTCAGTACTTC.

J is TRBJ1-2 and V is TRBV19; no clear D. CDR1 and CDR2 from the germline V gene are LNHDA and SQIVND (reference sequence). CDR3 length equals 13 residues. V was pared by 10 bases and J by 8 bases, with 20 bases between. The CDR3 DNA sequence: TGTGCCATTCTTCTGGATCCGGGTCGGGGCTACACCTTC. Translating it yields CAILLDPGRGYTF.

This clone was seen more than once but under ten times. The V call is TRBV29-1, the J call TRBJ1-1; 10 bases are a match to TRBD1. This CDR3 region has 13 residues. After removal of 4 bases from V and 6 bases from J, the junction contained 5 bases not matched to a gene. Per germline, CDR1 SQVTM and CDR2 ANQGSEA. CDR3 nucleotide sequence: TGCAGCGTTGGGACAGGGGGGTACGCTGAAGCTTTCTTT. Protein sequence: CSVGTGGYAEAFF.

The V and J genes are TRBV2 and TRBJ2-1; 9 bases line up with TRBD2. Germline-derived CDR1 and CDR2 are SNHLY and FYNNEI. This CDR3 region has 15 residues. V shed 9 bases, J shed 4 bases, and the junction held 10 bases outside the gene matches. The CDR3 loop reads CASTRGLAIYNEQFF. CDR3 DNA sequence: TGTGCCAGTACCCGAGGACTAGCGATATACAATGAGCAGTTCTTC.

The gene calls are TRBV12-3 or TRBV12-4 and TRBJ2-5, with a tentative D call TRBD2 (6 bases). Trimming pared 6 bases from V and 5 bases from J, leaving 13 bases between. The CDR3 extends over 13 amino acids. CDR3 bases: TGTGCCAGCAGACCCTTGAGCGGGGAGACCCAGTACTTC. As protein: CASRPLSGETQYF.

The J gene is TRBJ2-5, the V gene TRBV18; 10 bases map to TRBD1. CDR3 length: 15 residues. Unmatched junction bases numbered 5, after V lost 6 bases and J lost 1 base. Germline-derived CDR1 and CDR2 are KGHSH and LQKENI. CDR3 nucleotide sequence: TGTGCCAGCTCCCGGACAGGGGGTGGCCAAGAGACCCAGTACTTC. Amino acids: CASSRTGGGQETQYF.

CDR3 loop: CASSRDTNYEQYF. DNA for the CDR3: TGTGCCAGCAGCCGGGACACCAACTACGAGCAGTACTTC. This chain joins TRBV7-9 and TRBJ2-7; D possibly corresponds to TRBD1 (6 bases). V lost 5 bases and J lost 3, with 11 bases in between. The CDR3 extends over 13 amino acids. The germline V gene encodes CDR1 SEHNR and CDR2 FQNEAQ (reference sequence).

CDR3 nucleotide sequence: TGTGCCAGCAGCCGTGGACAGGGGGCAGGGGAGACCCAGTACTTC. Residues: CASSRGQGAGETQYF. This chain joins TRBV5-4 and TRBJ2-5; TRBD1 matches at 11 bases. From germline, CDR1 is SGHNT and CDR2 YYREEE (reference sequence). J lost 5 bases, V lost 4 bases, and 7 bases had no gene match. The length of the CDR3 is 15 residues.

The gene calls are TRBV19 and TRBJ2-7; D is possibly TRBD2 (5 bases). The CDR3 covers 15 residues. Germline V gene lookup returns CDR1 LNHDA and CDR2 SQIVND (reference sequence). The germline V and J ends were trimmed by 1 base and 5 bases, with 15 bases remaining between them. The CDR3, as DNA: TGTGCCAGTAGTATAGCCGGGATCGCGGTCCACGAGCAGTACTTC. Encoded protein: CASSIAGIAVHEQYF.

The CDR3 DNA is TGTGCCAGCAGTTACGGGAGACAGGGACTCGACACTGAAGCTTTCTTT. Translated: CASSYGRQGLDTEAFF. This chain links TRBV6-5 with TRBJ1-1, with TRBD1 matching 7 bases. The CDR3 contains 16 residues. Germline V gene lookup returns CDR1 MNHEY and CDR2 SVGAGI. With V trimmed by 2 bases and J by 3 bases, 9 bases remained unmatched.

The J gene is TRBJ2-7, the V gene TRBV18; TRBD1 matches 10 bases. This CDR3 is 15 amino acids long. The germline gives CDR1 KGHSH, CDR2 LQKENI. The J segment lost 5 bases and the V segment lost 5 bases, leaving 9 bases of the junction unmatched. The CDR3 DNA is TGTGCCAGCTCATCGCGTACCGGGACAGGGGACGAGCAGTACTTC. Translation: CASSSRTGTGDEQYF. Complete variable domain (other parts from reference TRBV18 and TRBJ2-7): NAGVMQNPRHLVRRRGQEARLRCSPMKGHSHVYWYRQLPEEGLKFMVYLQKENIIDESGMPKERFSAEFPKEGPSILRIQQVVRGDSAAYFCASSSRTGTGDEQYFGPGTRLTVT.

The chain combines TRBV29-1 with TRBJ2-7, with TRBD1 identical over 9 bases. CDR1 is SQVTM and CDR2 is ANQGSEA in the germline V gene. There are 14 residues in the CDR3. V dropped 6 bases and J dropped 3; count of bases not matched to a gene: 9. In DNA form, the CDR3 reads TGCAGCGTGGTACCCCGGGACAGGGTCTACGAGCAGTACTTC. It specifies CSVVPRDRVYEQYF.

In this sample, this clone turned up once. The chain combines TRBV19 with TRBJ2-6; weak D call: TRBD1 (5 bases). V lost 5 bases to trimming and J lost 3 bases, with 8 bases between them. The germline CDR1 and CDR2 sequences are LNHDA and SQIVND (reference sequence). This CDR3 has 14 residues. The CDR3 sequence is CASSQGVGANVLTF. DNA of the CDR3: TGTGCCAGTAGTCAAGGGGTTGGGGCCAACGTCCTGACTTTC.

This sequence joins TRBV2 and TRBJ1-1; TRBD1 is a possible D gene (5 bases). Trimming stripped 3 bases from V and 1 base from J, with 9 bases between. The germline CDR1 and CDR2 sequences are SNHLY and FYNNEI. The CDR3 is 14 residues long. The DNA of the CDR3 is TGTGCCAGCAGTGAGCGGACATCGAACACTGAAGCTTTCTTT. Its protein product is CASSERTSNTEAFF.

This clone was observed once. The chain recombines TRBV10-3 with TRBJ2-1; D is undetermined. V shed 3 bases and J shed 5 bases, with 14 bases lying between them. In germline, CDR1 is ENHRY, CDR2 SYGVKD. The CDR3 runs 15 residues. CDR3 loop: CAISDPGRPDNEQFF. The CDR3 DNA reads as TGTGCCATCAGTGACCCAGGCCGCCCCGACAATGAGCAGTTCTTC.

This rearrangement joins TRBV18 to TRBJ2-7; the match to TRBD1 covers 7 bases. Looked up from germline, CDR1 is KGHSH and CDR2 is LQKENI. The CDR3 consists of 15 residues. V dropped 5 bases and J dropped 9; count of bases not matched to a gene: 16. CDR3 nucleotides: TGTGCCAGCTCAGACCCGGGACAGCAAATCAGGGGGCAGTACTTC. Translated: CASSDPGQQIRGQYF.

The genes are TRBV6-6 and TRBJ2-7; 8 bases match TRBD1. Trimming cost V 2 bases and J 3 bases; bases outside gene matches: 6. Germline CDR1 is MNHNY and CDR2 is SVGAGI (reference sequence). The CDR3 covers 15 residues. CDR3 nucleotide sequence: TGTGCCAGCAGTTACACCGGGACAGGCGACTACGAGCAGTACTTC. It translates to CASSYTGTGDYEQYF.

CDR3: CASSQDRRVVGEKLFF. CDR3 DNA sequence: TGCGCCAGCAGCCAAGACCGCAGGGTCGTTGGTGAAAAACTGTTTTTT. The chain uses TRBV4-1 and TRBJ1-4; perhaps TRBD1 as D (5 bases). The CDR3 is made up of 16 amino acids. With 0 bases removed from V and 7 bases from J, the gap between germline ends came to 15 bases. CDR1 MGHRA and CDR2 YSYEKL come from the germline V gene.

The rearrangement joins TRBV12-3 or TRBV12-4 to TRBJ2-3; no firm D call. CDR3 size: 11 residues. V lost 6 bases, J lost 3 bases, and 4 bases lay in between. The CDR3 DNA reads TGTGCCAGCAGCCGGACAGATACGCAGTATTTT. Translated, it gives CASSRTDTQYF.

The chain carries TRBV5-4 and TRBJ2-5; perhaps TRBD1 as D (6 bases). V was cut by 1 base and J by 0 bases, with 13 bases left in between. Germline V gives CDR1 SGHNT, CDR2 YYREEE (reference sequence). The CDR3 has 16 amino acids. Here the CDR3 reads CASSLTQGWYQETQYF. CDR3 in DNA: TGTGCCAGCAGCTTGACCCAGGGGTGGTACCAAGAGACCCAGTACTTC. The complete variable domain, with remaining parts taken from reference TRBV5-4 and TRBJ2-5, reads ETGVTQSPTHLIKTRGQQVTLRCSSQSGHNTVSWYQQALGQGPQFIFQYYREEENGRGNFPPRFSGLQFPNYSSELNVNALELDDSALYLCASSLTQGWYQETQYFGPGTRLLVL.

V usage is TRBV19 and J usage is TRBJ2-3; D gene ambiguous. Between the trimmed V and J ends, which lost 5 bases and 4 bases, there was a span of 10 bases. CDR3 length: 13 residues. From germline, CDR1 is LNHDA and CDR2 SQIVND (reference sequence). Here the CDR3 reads CASSETNPDTQYF. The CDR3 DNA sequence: TGTGCCAGTAGTGAAACAAACCCAGATACGCAGTATTTT.